The rows below give T cell receptor beta chains drawn from one sample of a study of prognosis after radiotherapy for stage I lung cancer. Using its own MiXCR run on the multiplex PCR reads, TCRdb lists one record per CDR3 protein. The data hold roughly 20,000 distinct CDR3 sequences, with approximately 43% observed a single time. This specimen consisted of PBMCs, obtained before or after stereotactic body radiation therapy (not recorded which). All receptors derive from a donor of 50 years or more with non-small cell lung cancer. Each CDR3 is given with its conserved first and last residue. D genes are given only for firm matches. Clone size is stated in some rows and not others, as once, few, many or a class when expanded.

TRBV4-1,TRBD1,NA,TRBJ1-6,CASSQPGTGGGSPLHF,TGCGCCAGCAGCCAACCCGGGACAGGGGGTGGTTCACCCCTCCACTTT
TRBV7-8,TRBD1,many,TRBJ2-5,CASSQDRQGEETQYF,TGTGCCAGCAGCCAAGATCGACAGGGGGAAGAGACCCAGTACTTC
TRBV4-1,NA,many,TRBJ2-1,CASSQDPQGANSYNEQFF,TGCGCCAGCAGCCAAGATCCTCAGGGAGCTAACTCCTACAATGAGCAGTTCTTC
TRBV7-3,NA,NA,TRBJ2-3,CASSQRSGMARTDTQYF,TGTGCCAGCAGCCAACGATCCGGGATGGCCCGCACAGATACGCAGTATTTT
TRBV20-1,TRBD2,many,TRBJ2-7,CSARGTSGRFYEQYF,TGCAGTGCTAGAGGGACTAGCGGTCGATTCTACGAGCAGTACTTC
TRBV7-9,TRBD2,many,TRBJ2-3,CASSSPTSSTDTQYF,TGTGCCAGCAGCTCCCCGACTAGCAGCACAGATACGCAGTATTTT
TRBV5-1,TRBD1,medium-sized,TRBJ2-1,CASSLGQGGYNEQFF,TGCGCCAGCAGCCTGGGACAGGGGGGCTACAATGAGCAGTTCTTC
TRBV11-3,TRBD2,many,TRBJ2-1,CASSLASGRDEQFF,TGTGCCAGCAGCTTAGCTAGCGGTCGGGATGAGCAGTTCTTC
TRBV7-2,TRBD1,once,TRBJ1-5,CDSSLVQGGADSGQPQHF,TGTGACAGCAGCTTAGTCCAAGGGGGCGCGGATTCAGGTCAGCCCCAGCATTTT
TRBV20-1,NA,NA,TRBJ2-2,CSAQEQNTGELLF,TGCAGTGCACAGGAACAGAACACCGGGGAGCTGCTTTTT
TRBV24-1,TRBD1,many,TRBJ2-5,CATSDPTGGGIRETQYF,TGTGCCACCAGTGACCCCACAGGGGGCGGTATTAGGGAGACCCAGTACTTC
TRBV19,NA,NA,TRBJ2-7,CASSARTVASGLEAYEQYF,TGTGCCAGTAGTGCACGGACAGTGGCATCCGGACTAGAGGCGTATGAGCAGTACTTC
TRBV11-3,NA,many,TRBJ2-7,CASSGGRSREQYF,TGTGCCAGCAGCGGGGGCAGGTCCCGCGAGCAGTACTTC
TRBV18,NA,NA,TRBJ2-3,CASSPQGRSDTQYF,TGTGCCAGCTCACCGCAAGGAAGATCAGATACGCAGTATTTT
TRBV28,TRBD1,many,TRBJ2-3,CASSSGQGVGYTQYF,TGTGCCAGCAGTTCTGGACAGGGGGTGGGATATACGCAGTATTTT
TRBV20-1,NA,NA,TRBJ1-1,CSARDDPSRVTEAFF,TGCAGTGCTAGAGATGATCCCTCCCGAGTGACCGAAGCTTTCTTT
TRBV19,TRBD1,NA,TRBJ2-1,CASSIDRTGGNDQFF,TGTGCCAGTAGTATAGATCGGACAGGTGGTAATGATCAGTTCTTC
TRBV7-3,NA,NA,TRBJ2-1,CASSPGLAWVNEQFF,TGTGCCAGCAGCCCCGGTTTAGCGTGGGTCAATGAGCAGTTCTTC
TRBV5-6,NA,medium-sized,TRBJ2-2,CASSLGPPGELFF,TGTGCCAGCAGCTTGGGGCCGCCCGGGGAGCTGTTTTTT
TRBV6-9,NA,once,TRBJ2-3,CASSSMTGDTQYF,TGTGCCAGCAGTTCCATGACAGGAGATACGCAGTATTTT
TRBV5-1,TRBD1,medium-sized,TRBJ1-1,CASSQGTGVGTEAFF,TGCGCCAGCAGCCAGGGGACAGGGGTGGGCACTGAAGCTTTCTTT
TRBV5-1,TRBD2,NA,TRBJ2-7,CARSLGLAGSYEQYF,TGCGCAAGAAGCCTGGGACTAGCGGGATCCTACGAGCAGTACTTC
TRBV5-1,TRBD1,many,TRBJ2-7,CASSLAGTGQYEQYF,TGCGCCAGCAGCTTGGCCGGGACAGGGCAATACGAGCAGTACTTC
TRBV6-1,TRBD2,many,TRBJ2-1,CASSQLAGGYNEQFF,TGTGCCAGCAGTCAACTAGCGGGAGGGTACAATGAGCAGTTCTTC
TRBV19,NA,few,TRBJ1-3,CATGGGSGNTIYF,TGTGCCACCGGCGGGGGCTCTGGAAACACCATATATTTT
TRBV12-3/TRBV12-4,TRBD1,many,TRBJ1-4,CASKGQLNEKLFF,TGTGCCAGCAAGGGACAGCTTAATGAAAAACTGTTTTTT
TRBV30,TRBD1,NA,TRBJ1-5,CAWSRDRSDQPQHF,TGTGCCTGGAGTCGGGACAGGTCGGATCAGCCCCAGCATTTT
TRBV7-9,NA,many,TRBJ2-2,CASSSNTGELFF,TGTGCCAGCAGCTCCAACACCGGGGAGCTGTTTTTT
TRBV20-1,TRBD2,NA,TRBJ2-1,CSASALAGPQAYNEQFF,TGCAGTGCTAGTGCACTAGCGGGCCCACAGGCATATAATGAGCAGTTCTTC
TRBV6-5,TRBD2,many,TRBJ2-7,CASSSAGWRYEQYF,TGTGCCAGCAGTTCAGCGGGATGGCGCTACGAGCAGTACTTC
TRBV20-1,NA,NA,TRBJ2-3,CSARQHGWDTQYF,TGCAGTGCTAGACAACATGGTTGGGATACGCAGTATTTT
TRBV29-1,NA,many,TRBJ1-3,CSGNSGNTIYF,TGCAGCGGGAACTCTGGAAACACCATATATTTT
TRBV9,NA,NA,TRBJ1-4,CASSVGGDMAEKLFF,TGTGCCAGCAGCGTAGGGGGAGACATGGCCGAAAAACTGTTTTTT
TRBV7-8,NA,many,TRBJ2-7,CASSLEGDEQYF,TGTGCCAGCAGCTTAGAGGGGGACGAGCAGTACTTC
TRBV11-2,TRBD2,NA,TRBJ2-1,CASSFGTRVTNEQFF,TGTGCCAGCAGCTTTGGGACTAGAGTTACCAATGAGCAGTTCTTC
TRBV27,NA,many,TRBJ1-5,CASSWTLNQPQHF,TGTGCCAGCAGTTGGACTCTCAATCAGCCCCAGCATTTT
TRBV4-1,NA,NA,TRBJ2-5,CASSQEKGTQYF,TGCGCCAGCAGCCAAGAAAAAGGGACCCAGTACTTC
TRBV19,NA,many,TRBJ1-2,CASRLGPYGYTF,TGTGCCTCCCGGCTAGGGCCCTATGGCTACACCTTC
TRBV11-2,NA,many,TRBJ2-4,CASSLDLGGLSGNIQYF,TGTGCCAGCAGCTTAGATCTAGGGGGACTTAGCGGAAACATTCAGTACTTC
TRBV19,TRBD1,many,TRBJ1-6,CASSRNTGGDSPLHF,TGTGCCAGTAGTAGAAACACAGGGGGCGATTCACCCCTCCACTTT
TRBV6-2/TRBV6-3,TRBD1,NA,TRBJ1-2,CASSEYSTGGFLGGYTF,TGTGCCAGCAGTGAATATAGTACAGGGGGTTTTTTGGGAGGCTACACCTTC
TRBV12-3/TRBV12-4,TRBD2,many,TRBJ2-7,CASSLERRLAGVEQYF,TGTGCCAGCAGTTTGGAGAGGAGACTAGCGGGAGTCGAGCAGTACTTC
TRBV27,NA,many,TRBJ2-1,CASRIGSISYNEQFF,TGTGCCAGCAGAATAGGAAGTATCAGCTACAATGAGCAGTTCTTC
TRBV3-1,TRBD2,many,TRBJ2-5,CASSQAGGRETQYF,TGTGCCAGCAGCCAAGCGGGAGGGCGGGAGACCCAGTACTTC
TRBV18,NA,many,TRBJ2-7,CASSPAGLDTGEQYF,TGTGCCAGCTCACCTGCGGGACTGGATACGGGGGAGCAGTACTTC
TRBV7-8,NA,many,TRBJ2-3,CASSLGTSSRADTQYF,TGTGCCAGCAGCTTAGGCACATCTTCTCGGGCAGATACGCAGTATTTT
TRBV5-6,NA,few,TRBJ2-7,CASRSEARGIYEQYF,TGTGCCAGCAGATCTGAAGCCCGCGGGATTTACGAGCAGTACTTC
TRBV29-1,NA,NA,TRBJ2-1,CSAPLRSSEYNEQFF,TGCAGCGCTCCCCTGCGGTCTAGCGAGTACAATGAGCAGTTCTTC
TRBV6-5,NA,once,TRBJ2-3,CASSLGDTYTQYF,TGTGCCAGCAGTTTGGGTGACACATATACTCAGTATTTT
TRBV5-1,TRBD2,medium-sized,TRBJ2-2,CASSLGGSYDTGELFF,TGCGCCAGCAGCTTAGGCGGGAGTTATGACACCGGGGAGCTGTTTTTT
TRBV28,NA,many,TRBJ2-5,CASRNSGQETQYF,TGTGCCAGCAGGAACTCAGGGCAAGAGACCCAGTACTTC
TRBV20-1,TRBD1,NA,TRBJ2-7,CSAPRAGTGGAFRYEQYF,TGCAGTGCTCCCCGAGCTGGGACAGGGGGCGCTTTTAGGTACGAGCAGTACTTC
TRBV28,NA,NA,TRBJ2-7,CASSLFVSGSPYEQYF,TGTGCCAGCAGTTTATTTGTTAGCGGTAGCCCCTACGAGCAGTACTTC
TRBV11-2,TRBD2,many,TRBJ2-7,CASSFGSGSYEQYF,TGTGCCAGCAGCTTCGGTAGCGGGAGTTACGAGCAGTACTTC
TRBV6-2/TRBV6-3,NA,NA,TRBJ2-7,CASSYSPDGVIPYEQYF,TGTGCCAGCAGTTACTCCCCCGATGGAGTGATTCCCTACGAGCAGTACTTC